This T cell receptor beta chain was profiled in a study of OX40 agonist ivuxolimab in advanced cancers. TCRdb keeps only in-frame clones here, not all; method: immunoSEQ multiplex PCR. The sample shows about 67,000 clones, 70% to 85% of them seen only once. Germline V gene sequence: CDR1 MNHNS, CDR2 SASEGT. J lost 8 bases, V lost 6 bases, and 9 bases had no gene match. The CDR3 sequence is 13 residues long. Sequences were derived from CD4+ or CD8+ T cells sorted from blood, sampled in a trial of the OX40 agonist ivuxolimab. This sequence was found in an adult with an advanced solid tumor such as melanoma, head and neck, liver or kidney cancer. V and J are TRBV6-1 and TRBJ1-2, with 7 bases lining up with TRBD1. The CDR3 loop is CASRSDRVNGYTF. CDR3 coding DNA: TGTGCCAGCAGATCCGACAGGGTGAACGGCTACACCTTC.